This T cell receptor beta chain derives from a study of OX40 agonist ivuxolimab in advanced cancers. About this clone itself: The antigen remains undetermined.

Study-wide findings and caveats: Nonresponders, in some cases, also had low normalized T-cell clonal expansion. Antigen specificity remained undetermined for the expanded peripheral T cells.

Looked up from germline, CDR1 is SGHTA and CDR2 is FQGTGA. This CDR3 has 15 residues. V was shortened by 4 bases and J by 2 bases, with 14 bases between the two germline ends. The data were produced by immunoSEQ multiplex PCR, yet TCRdb's version contains in-frame clones alone and is incomplete. The table has about 88,000 clones, roughly 85% seen once. This chain uses TRBV7-3 with TRBJ1-1; D is perhaps TRBD1 (5 bases). The source was CD4+ or CD8+ T cells sorted from blood, collected in a trial of the OX40 agonist ivuxolimab. The TCR originated in an adult with an advanced solid tumor such as melanoma, head and neck, liver or kidney cancer. Written as DNA, the CDR3 is TGTGCCAGCAGCTCCCACCCGGGGCCAAACACTGAAGCTTTCTTT. Its translation is CASSSHPGPNTEAFF.